This TCR beta chain was sequenced in a study of long-term antiretroviral therapy in people with HIV. Study-level results: ART adherence, viral resistance and therapy changes were not recorded. Every time point showed a repertoire led by clones expanded before ART. ART preceded a rise in diversity that nonetheless stayed lower than in transplant donor controls.

On this clone itself: Its specificity is unknown.

Assay version v3.0 of immunoSEQ was used, and it was run at survey level. Clones were read by immunoSEQ multiplex PCR, and TCRdb kept only the in-frame ones, dropping some. This table holds 21,000 or so clones, approximately 86% found once. Germline lookup yields CDR1 SGHTA and CDR2 FQGNSA. The CDR3 is made up of 12 amino acids. V lost 5 bases, J lost 5 bases, and 10 bases lay in between. The chain joins TRBV7-2 to TRBJ2-7; D is undetermined. Sequenced material: unsorted PBMCs, taken at the start of antiretroviral therapy. The receptor comes from a man aged 45-65 years with HIV. CDR3 sequence: CASSPFDHEQYF. The DNA for the CDR3 is TGTGCCAGCAGCCCTTTCGATCACGAGCAGTACTTC. Filled out from reference TRBV7-2 and TRBJ2-7, the complete variable domain reads GAGVSQSPSNKVTEKGKDVELRCDPISGHTALYWYRQSLGQGLEFLIYFQGNSAPDKSGLPSDRFSAERTGGSVSTLTIQRTQQEDSAVYLCASSPFDHEQYFGPGTRLTVT.